Listed below are T cell receptor beta chains from one sample, sequenced in a study of blood T cells in healthy people across ages. TCRdb re-analysed the 5' RACE reads in MiXCR, keeping a single row per CDR3 protein. The table lists 850,000 or so distinct CDR3 sequences, 29% of them singletons. The specimen sequenced was blood. The receptors derive from a woman older than 75 in good health. Both conserved end residues are part of each CDR3. Each record gives: clone size, D gene, J gene, V gene, CDR3 protein, CDR3 DNA. A D gene is named only where the DNA matches it firmly. The size entry is marked missing in some rows and otherwise reads once, few, many or a size class.

>.|.|TRBJ1-2|TRBV4-1
CASSQVSTGLCGYTF
TGCGCCAGCAGCCAAGTTTCGACAGGACTCTGTGGCTACACCTTC
>many|.|TRBJ1-1|TRBV4-2
CASSQDHQITPAFF
TGTGCCAGCAGCCAAGATCACCAAATTACCCCCGCTTTCTTT
>many|TRBD2|TRBJ2-7|TRBV7-8
CASSPTSGGLAGEQYF
TGTGCCAGCAGCCCGACTAGCGGGGGGCTCGCGGGGGAGCAGTACTTC
>many|.|TRBJ2-7|TRBV6-1
CASRPRGAPYEQYF
TGTGCCAGCAGGCCCCGCGGGGCCCCCTACGAGCAGTACTTC
>many|TRBD2|TRBJ2-1|TRBV20-1
CSARDAGGSSYNEQFF
TGCAGTGCTAGAGATGCGGGGGGGAGCTCCTACAATGAGCAGTTCTTC
>many|TRBD1|TRBJ2-1|TRBV20-1
CSAKDRATYNEQFF
TGCAGTGCTAAGGACAGGGCCACCTACAATGAGCAGTTCTTC
>few|.|TRBJ1-3|TRBV6-5
CASSSQRRAGNTIYF
TGTGCCAGCAGTTCCCAGAGAAGAGCAGGAAACACCATATATTTT
>many|.|TRBJ2-7|TRBV24-1
CATRRKGSSYEQYF
TGTGCCACCAGGAGAAAAGGGAGCTCCTACGAGCAGTACTTC
>many|.|TRBJ2-1|TRBV7-2
CASSSNRDYNEQFF
TGTGCCAGCAGCTCGAACAGGGACTACAATGAGCAGTTCTTC
>many|.|TRBJ2-7|TRBV21-1
CARRLRQGVVYEQYF
TGTGCCAGACGTCTCAGACAGGGGGTGGTGTACGAGCAGTACTTC
>many|.|TRBJ2-3|TRBV12-3/TRBV12-4
CASRPQLRGVVGTDTQYF
TGTGCCAGCAGACCCCAACTAAGGGGGGTTGTGGGGACAGATACGCAGTATTTT
>.|TRBD2|TRBJ2-1|TRBV4-2
CASSLRLAGGSGEQFF
TGTGCCAGCAGCCTTCGACTAGCGGGGGGTTCGGGTGAGCAGTTCTTC
>.|TRBD1|TRBJ1-2|TRBV7-2
CASSRGQGNGYTF
TGTGCCAGCAGCCGGGGACAGGGGAATGGCTACACCTTC
>many|TRBD1|TRBJ1-6|TRBV7-9
CASSFGTVYNSPLHF
TGTGCCAGCAGCTTCGGGACAGTTTATAATTCACCCCTCCACTTT
>many|.|TRBJ2-7|TRBV18
CASSPPRSGASGTYEQYF
TGTGCCAGCTCACCACCTCGGTCAGGGGCTAGCGGCACCTACGAGCAGTACTTC
>once|TRBD2|TRBJ2-7|TRBV6-5
CASSSGGAVTHEQYF
TGTGCCAGCAGTTCCGGGGGGGCGGTGACTCACGAGCAGTACTTC
>many|.|TRBJ2-5|TRBV7-6
CASSSGQKETQYF
TGTGCCAGCAGCTCCGGACAGAAAGAGACCCAGTACTTC
>.|TRBD1|TRBJ2-2|TRBV12-3/TRBV12-4
CASSLEGAAGELFF
TGTGCCAGCAGTTTAGAGGGGGCGGCCGGGGAGCTGTTTTTT
>.|.|TRBJ1-4|TRBV20-1
CSAKPGYNEKLFF
TGCAGTGCCAAGCCGGGTTATAATGAAAAACTGTTTTTT
>.|TRBD1|TRBJ1-2|TRBV7-3
CASSATGTAANYGYTF
TGTGCCAGCAGCGCGACCGGGACAGCCGCGAACTATGGCTACACCTTC
>many|TRBD2|TRBJ2-3|TRBV5-6
CASSLVAGHTDTQYF
TGTGCCAGCAGCTTGGTAGCGGGGCACACAGATACGCAGTATTTT
>many|.|TRBJ2-5|TRBV6-6
CASTTAGKETQYF
TGTGCCAGCACCACCGCAGGGAAAGAGACCCAGTACTTC
>few|.|TRBJ2-7|TRBV6-6
CASSYSRTENEQYF
TGTGCCAGCAGTTACTCCCGGACAGAAAATGAGCAGTACTTC
>many|TRBD2|TRBJ2-1|TRBV20-1
CSARGNTRTSVEFF
TGCAGTGCTAGAGGTAATACCAGGACTAGCGTCGAGTTCTTC
>many|.|TRBJ2-5|TRBV18
CASSPLSGAQETQYF
TGTGCCAGCTCACCACTCTCGGGGGCTCAAGAGACCCAGTACTTC
>many|.|TRBJ2-1|TRBV27
CASSLQGINEQFF
TGTGCCAGCAGTTTACAGGGAATTAATGAGCAGTTCTTC
>many|TRBD1|TRBJ1-2|TRBV20-1
CSAISRGQGYTF
TGCAGTGCTATTTCCAGGGGGCAAGGCTACACCTTC
>many|.|TRBJ2-5|TRBV5-1
CASSLRRATETQYF
TGCGCCAGCAGCTTGAGAAGGGCGACAGAGACCCAGTACTTC
>.|.|TRBJ1-2|TRBV29-1
CSVWTPELYGYTF
TGCAGCGTGTGGACACCTGAACTATATGGCTACACCTTC
>many|TRBD1|TRBJ2-5|TRBV28
CASRTGGGTQYF
TGTGCCAGCAGGACAGGGGGTGGGACCCAGTACTTC
>.|TRBD1|TRBJ1-1|TRBV2
CASQTDRNTQAFF
TGTGCCAGTCAGACGGACAGGAACACTCAAGCTTTCTTT
>.|TRBD1|TRBJ2-4|TRBV12-3/TRBV12-4
CASMIKGAIAKNIQYF
TGTGCCAGCATGATAAAGGGGGCTATCGCCAAAAACATTCAGTACTTC
>many|TRBD1|TRBJ2-7|TRBV5-1
CASSFPGQGFTYSLCYEQYF
TGCGCCAGCAGCTTTCCGGGACAGGGTTTCACTTATAGCCTATGCTACGAGCAGTACTTC
>.|.|TRBJ1-2|TRBV11-2
CASSFPAKDGYTF
TGTGCCAGCAGCTTCCCTGCAAAGGATGGCTACACCTTC
>few|.|TRBJ1-2|TRBV20-1
CSTTKAGTNYGYTF
TGCAGTACGACTAAGGCGGGAACTAACTATGGCTACACCTTC
>many|TRBD2|TRBJ2-3|TRBV11-2
CASSPRLAMSTDTQYF
TGTGCCAGCAGCCCACGACTAGCGATGAGCACAGATACGCAGTATTTT
>many|.|TRBJ2-3|TRBV2
CASSGLGTDTQYF
TGTGCCAGCAGTGGACTAGGCACAGATACGCAGTATTTT
>.|TRBD1|TRBJ1-2|TRBV5-1
CASSSDRVEGYTF
TGCGCCAGCAGCTCCGACAGGGTAGAAGGCTACACCTTC
>.|.|TRBJ2-3|TRBV18
CASSPPRDGGYLHTDTQYF
TGTGCCAGCTCACCCCCGAGGGACGGGGGTTACCTCCACACAGATACGCAGTATTTT
>.|.|TRBJ1-6|TRBV21-1
CASSDTQRAGTNSPLHF
TGTGCCAGCAGCGATACCCAGAGAGCCGGAACTAATTCACCCCTCCACTTT
>many|TRBD2|TRBJ2-1|TRBV9
CASSVEGTSGGPFSEQFF
TGTGCCAGCAGCGTAGAAGGGACTAGCGGGGGGCCCTTCAGTGAGCAGTTCTTC
>few|.|TRBJ1-6|TRBV4-3
CASSQAGNRPSPLHF
TGCGCCAGCAGCCAAGCTGGGAATCGCCCTTCACCCCTCCACTTT
>many|.|TRBJ2-5|TRBV29-1
CSVGPDGSQTQYF
TGCAGCGTGGGACCGGACGGATCACAGACCCAGTACTTC
>.|TRBD1|TRBJ2-7|TRBV2
CASSAGQGAVHEQYF
TGTGCCAGCAGTGCTGGACAGGGGGCGGTCCACGAGCAGTACTTC
>many|.|TRBJ2-1|TRBV19
CASRSGGLTYNEQFF
TGTGCCAGTCGGTCCGGGGGGCTAACCTACAATGAGCAGTTCTTC
>few|.|TRBJ1-1|TRBV4-2
CASSQAELGHLGAFF
TGTGCCAGCAGCCAGGCGGAACTGGGACATCTAGGAGCTTTCTTT
>many|.|TRBJ2-5|TRBV20-1
CSAPDLRETQYF
TGCAGTGCTCCCGACCTCCGAGAGACCCAGTACTTC
>many|.|TRBJ2-3|TRBV27
CASSRTGTSDTQYF
TGTGCCAGCAGTCGCACAGGGACCTCAGATACGCAGTATTTT
>many|TRBD2|TRBJ2-1|TRBV6-5
CASRRTSGSSYNEQFF
TGTGCCAGCAGAAGGACTAGCGGTAGCTCCTACAATGAGCAGTTCTTC
>many|TRBD1|TRBJ2-1|TRBV20-1
CSARDLRTGDNEQFF
TGCAGTGCTAGAGATCTCAGGACAGGGGACAATGAGCAGTTCTTC
>.|.|TRBJ1-4|TRBV5-1
CVSSLLWQPDEKLFF
TGCGTCAGCAGCCTTTTGTGGCAGCCAGATGAAAAACTGTTTTTT
>.|.|TRBJ2-3|TRBV3-1
CASRGVDTQYF
TGTGCCAGCAGGGGCGTAGATACGCAGTATTTT
>few|TRBD2|TRBJ2-2|TRBV6-6
CASRGREATGELFF
TGTGCCAGCAGGGGACGGGAGGCCACCGGGGAGCTGTTTTTT
>many|.|TRBJ2-1|TRBV7-2
CASSRPVHEQFF
TGTGCCAGCAGCCGCCCCGTCCATGAGCAGTTCTTC
>many|TRBD2|TRBJ2-7|TRBV20-1
CSAREGLVYEQYF
TGCAGTGCTAGAGAGGGACTAGTCTACGAGCAGTACTTC
>few|.|TRBJ1-6|TRBV12-3/TRBV12-4
CASSKQHIGSYNSPLHF
TGTGCCAGCAGTAAACAGCACATCGGCTCCTATAATTCACCCCTCCACTTT
>few|.|TRBJ2-3|TRBV27
CATARTDHSTDTQYF
TGTGCCACCGCCCGGACGGACCATAGCACAGATACGCAGTATTTT
>many|.|TRBJ1-2|TRBV20-1
CSAREQTTNYGYTF
TGCAGTGCTAGAGAGCAGACGACTAACTATGGCTACACCTTC
>many|.|TRBJ2-5|TRBV10-2
CASSQWGGGTQQETQYF
TGCGCCAGCAGCCAATGGGGGGGGGGGACACAGCAAGAGACCCAGTACTTC
>many|.|TRBJ2-5|TRBV5-1
CASSLEGVGETQYF
TGCGCCAGCAGCTTGGAAGGGGTAGGGGAGACCCAGTACTTC